Shown below are 22 T cell receptor beta chains from a single sample sequenced in a study of blood T cell repertoires in COVID-19 (dated by TCRdb to about 2020). The library was prepared using the immunoSEQ multiplex PCR assay. Here the immuneACCESS table is served through TCRdb, limited to in-frame sequences with V and J called. Missing clones are a known gap in these copies; in checked studies unresolved V genes cover under half, and the rest lacks a known reason. This sample lists about 260,000 clones; over 75% were detected once. The ten largest clonotypes hold approximately 12% of the sample. The material sequenced was peripheral blood. The receptors shown here come from a human donor in a cohort sampled during active COVID-19.

The chain combines TRBV7-6 with TRBJ2-7; TRBD1 might be the D (6 bases). Looked up from germline, CDR1 is SGHVS and CDR2 is FNYEAQ. V was shortened by 1 base and J by 3 bases, with 13 bases between the two germline ends. CDR3 size: 15 residues. The CDR3 loop is CASSLGPGEGYEQYF. In DNA, the CDR3 is TGTGCCAGCAGCTTAGGTCCAGGGGAAGGCTACGAGCAGTACTTC.

This clone came up a few times. The CDR3 reads CASSGDRNEKLFF. In DNA form, the CDR3 reads TGTGCCAGCAGCGGGGACAGGAATGAAAAACTGTTTTTT. The J gene is TRBJ1-4, the V gene TRBV11-2; 8 nucleotides match TRBD1. CDR1 and CDR2 (germline): SGHAT, FQNNGV. Trimming removed 5 bases from V and 5 bases from J; junction bases left unmatched: 1. This CDR3 has 13 residues.

The chain is built from TRBV7-2 and TRBJ2-1; D is unresolved. Trimming pared 3 bases from V and 7 bases from J, leaving 7 bases between. CDR3 length: 12 amino acids. Per germline, CDR1 SGHTA and CDR2 FQGNSA. CDR3 loop: CASSFYGNEQFF. CDR3 coding DNA: TGTGCCAGCAGCTTCTACGGGAATGAGCAGTTCTTC.

This clone was recorded once. The V call is TRBV29-1, the J call TRBJ2-3; perhaps TRBD1 as D (7 bases). Germline V gene sequence: CDR1 SQVTM, CDR2 ANQGSEA. This CDR3 comprises 15 residues. The V end lost 2 bases, the J end lost 2 bases, and 14 bases lay between the germline ends. As DNA, the CDR3 is TGCAGCGTTGAAATCGCAGGGGGGCTCACAGATACGCAGTATTTT. Protein product: CSVEIAGGLTDTQYF.

The genes are TRBV5-5 and TRBJ1-1; D may be TRBD1 (5 bases). Trimming left V 1 base short and J 4 bases short, with 14 bases between. Germline assignment: CDR1 SGHKS and CDR2 YYEKEE (reference sequence). The CDR3 is 15 amino acids. CDR3 in DNA: TGTGCCAGCAGCTTGATGGATGGAAGGGGCACTGAAGCTTTCTTT. Its protein product is CASSLMDGRGTEAFF.

V gene TRBV27 combines with J gene TRBJ1-5, with 8 nucleotides matching TRBD1. Trimming took 6 bases from V and 3 from J; bases not matched to a gene: 4. The CDR3 totals 14 residues. Germline CDR1 reads MNHEY; CDR2 reads SMNVEV (reference sequence). This CDR3 reads CASSWTGINQPQHF. The CDR3 region has the DNA TGTGCCAGCAGCTGGACAGGGATCAATCAGCCCCAGCATTTT.

The rearrangement joins TRBV19 to TRBJ2-2; 13 bases match TRBD2. The CDR3 runs to 16 residues. V lost 7 bases to trimming and J lost 4 bases; unmatched junction nucleotides: 6. Germline assignment: CDR1 LNHDA and CDR2 SQIVND (reference sequence). CDR3 region: CASTVGTSGITGELFF. For the CDR3, the DNA is TGTGCCAGTACGGTAGGGACTAGCGGGATCACCGGGGAGCTGTTTTTT. Full variable domain (rest looked up from reference TRBV19 and TRBJ2-2): DGGITQSPKYLFRKEGQNVTLSCEQNLNHDAMYWYRQDPGQGLRLIYYSQIVNDFQKGDIAEGYSVSREKKESFPLTVTSAQKNPTAFYLCASTVGTSGITGELFFGEGSRLTVL.

The rearrangement joins TRBV7-2 to TRBJ2-7, with D unclear. The CDR3 runs to 13 residues. V lost 0 bases and J 6 bases, leaving 9 bases between the germline ends. The germline CDR1 and CDR2 sequences are SGHTA and FQGNSA. In DNA form, the CDR3 reads TGTGCCAGCAGCTTAGCCCCAAGAGGCGAGCAGTACTTC. This codes for CASSLAPRGEQYF.

The V and J genes are TRBV6-5 and TRBJ2-7; TRBD1 agrees at 9 bases. V trimming: 6 bases; J trimming: 3 bases; junction bases outside the gene matches: 6. The CDR3 is 14 amino acids. Germline CDR1 and CDR2: MNHEY and SVGAGI. Written as DNA, the CDR3 is TGTGCCAGCAGCCCCCGGGACAGGGACTACGAGCAGTACTTC. Protein sequence: CASSPRDRDYEQYF.

The rearrangement links TRBV28 to TRBJ1-2, with 7 bases identical to TRBD1. The CDR3 has 14 residues. The V gene end was trimmed by 4 bases and the J gene end by 8 bases; junction bases not matched to a gene: 10. CDR1 is MDHEN, CDR2 SYDVKM, per germline. DNA for the CDR3: TGTGCCAGCAGTTCTTTAACAGGGGTAGGAGGCTACACCTTC. Translation gives CASSSLTGVGGYTF.

The chain has TRBV18 and TRBJ2-2; tentative D call: TRBD2 (5 bases). Deletions cut 4 bases from V and 8 bases from J, with 11 bases between. The germline gives CDR1 KGHSH, CDR2 LQKENI. CDR3 length equals 13 residues. CDR3 DNA: TGTGCCAGCTCACTCCAGGAGGAGGGGGAGCTGTTTTTT. Protein sequence: CASSLQEEGELFF.

The gene calls are TRBV7-2 and TRBJ2-7, with TRBD2 matching over 12 bases. The V gene end was trimmed by 5 bases and the J gene end by 5 bases; junction bases not matched to a gene: 10. Germline CDR1 is SGHTA and CDR2 is FQGNSA. This CDR3 comprises 16 residues. CDR3 amino acids: CASSAGLAGPAHEQYF. CDR3 coding DNA: TGTGCCAGCAGCGCGGGACTAGCGGGCCCCGCCCACGAGCAGTACTTC.

A word on this clone: In the same sample, other DNA sequences code for this CDR3. V and J are TRBV6-2 or TRBV6-3 and TRBJ1-5; D possibly corresponds to TRBD1 (5 bases). CDR1 and CDR2 (germline): MNHEY, SVGEGT. The CDR3 is made up of 14 amino acids. The V end lost 2 bases, the J end lost 5 bases, and 10 bases lay between the germline ends. The CDR3 sequence is CASSYGSGDQPQHF. CDR3 nucleotides: TGTGCCAGCAGTTACGGTTCGGGGGATCAGCCCCAGCATTTT.

The chain uses TRBV27 and TRBJ2-1; 12 nucleotides line up with TRBD2. J lost 7 bases, V lost 2 bases, and 15 bases had no gene match. This CDR3 region has 19 residues. The germline gives CDR1 MNHEY, CDR2 SMNVEV (reference sequence). The CDR3 nucleotides are TGTGCCAGCAGTTTAATGGGCAGAGCGACTAGCGGGAGTCGGAATGAGCAGTTCTTC. Translated, it gives CASSLMGRATSGSRNEQFF.

In its sample, this clone was seen once. This chain uses TRBV6-5 with TRBJ1-2; TRBD1 is a possible D gene (5 bases). V dropped 10 bases and J dropped 3 bases, with 15 bases sitting between them. Per the germline V gene, CDR1 is MNHEY and CDR2 is SVGAGI. CDR3 size: 13 residues. DNA of the CDR3: TGTGCCATACAGGAGCAGCAGTACTATGGCTACACCTTC. Its translation is CAIQEQQYYGYTF.

The chain joins TRBV19 to TRBJ2-2; possibly TRBD2 for D (6 bases). V was clipped by 7 bases and J by 2 bases, with 14 bases between them. The length of the CDR3 is 15 residues. Per the germline V gene, CDR1 is LNHDA and CDR2 is SQIVND (reference sequence). DNA of the CDR3: TGTGCCAGTATCCCTAGCGTCACTAACACCGGGGAGCTGTTTTTT. Residues: CASIPSVTNTGELFF.

This clone was seen a handful of times. This chain uses TRBV11-3 with TRBJ2-2, with D unclear. CDR1 and CDR2 from the germline V gene are SGHNT and YENEEA. Between the trimmed V and J ends, which lost 8 bases and 2 bases, there was a span of 6 bases. The CDR3 is made up of 12 amino acids. CDR3 sequence: CASAGNTGELFF. Here the CDR3 DNA reads TGTGCCAGCGCAGGCAACACCGGGGAGCTGTTTTTT.

This chain joins TRBV4-3 and TRBJ2-1, with 8 bases aligning to TRBD2. This CDR3 has 15 residues. Trimming took 6 bases from V and 3 from J; bases not matched to a gene: 7. The V gene's germline CDR1 is LGHNA and CDR2 YSLEER. The CDR3 DNA reads as TGCGCCAGCAGGGACACTAGCGGCATCTACAATGAGCAGTTCTTC. Translation: CASRDTSGIYNEQFF.

The CDR3 loop reads CASSRDYLNNEQFF. The CDR3 DNA reads TGTGCCAGCAGTCGGGACTACCTAAACAATGAGCAGTTCTTC. The chain links TRBV6-5 to TRBJ2-1, with 7 bases that match TRBD2. The V segment lost 5 bases and the J segment 5 bases; nucleotides outside the gene matches: 6. The V gene's germline CDR1 is MNHEY and CDR2 SVGAGI. CDR3 length equals 14 residues.

The chain is built from TRBV19 and TRBJ2-4; D is possibly TRBD2 (6 bases). Deletions cut 4 bases from V and 3 bases from J, with 16 bases between. This CDR3 is built from 16 residues. In germline, CDR1 is LNHDA, CDR2 SQIVND (reference sequence). CDR3 residues: CASSNQWRESKNIQYF. CDR3 in DNA: TGTGCCAGTAGTAATCAGTGGCGGGAAAGCAAAAACATTCAGTACTTC.

This clone was seen more than once but under ten times. The chain employs TRBV27 and TRBJ1-6; a possible D gene is TRBD1 (5 bases). The V end was cut by 8 bases, the J end by 10 bases, with 15 bases between. The length of the CDR3 is 13 residues. CDR1 is MNHEY, CDR2 SMNVEV, per germline (reference sequence). The CDR3 sequence: CASQGPKRSPLHF. The CDR3 DNA is TGTGCCAGCCAGGGCCCTAAAAGGTCACCCCTCCACTTT.

This sequence joins TRBV27 and TRBJ1-4, with TRBD1 matching 12 bases. Germline trimming cut 5 bases from V and 13 bases from J; bases unmatched to any gene: 11. The CDR3 length is 15 residues. The germline gives CDR1 MNHEY, CDR2 SMNVEV (reference sequence). This chain's CDR3 is CASSPNRDRGRRLFF. CDR3 DNA: TGTGCCAGCAGTCCGAACCGGGACAGGGGGCGCCGACTGTTTTTT.